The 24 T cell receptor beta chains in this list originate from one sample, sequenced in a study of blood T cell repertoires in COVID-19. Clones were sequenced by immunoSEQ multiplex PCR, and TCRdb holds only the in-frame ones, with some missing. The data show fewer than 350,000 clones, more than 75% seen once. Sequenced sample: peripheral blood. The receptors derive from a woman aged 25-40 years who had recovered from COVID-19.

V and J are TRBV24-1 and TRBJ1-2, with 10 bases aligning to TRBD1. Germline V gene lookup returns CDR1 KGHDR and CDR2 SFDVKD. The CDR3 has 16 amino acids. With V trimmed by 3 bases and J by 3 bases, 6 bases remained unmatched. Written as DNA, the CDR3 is TGTGCCACCAGTGATCACCGACAGGGGGCAGACTATGGCTACACCTTC. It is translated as CATSDHRQGADYGYTF.

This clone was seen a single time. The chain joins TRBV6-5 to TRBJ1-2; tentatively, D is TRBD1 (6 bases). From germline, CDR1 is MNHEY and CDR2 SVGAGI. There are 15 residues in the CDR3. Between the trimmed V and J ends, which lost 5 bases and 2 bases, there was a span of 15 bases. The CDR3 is CASSRTTGPNYGYTF. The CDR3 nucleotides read TGTGCCAGCAGTAGGACGACAGGCCCGAACTATGGCTACACCTTC.

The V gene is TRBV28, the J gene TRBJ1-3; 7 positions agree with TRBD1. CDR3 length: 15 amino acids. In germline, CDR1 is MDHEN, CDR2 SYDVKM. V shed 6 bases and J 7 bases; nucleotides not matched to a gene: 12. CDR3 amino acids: CASRRQGAGWNTIYF. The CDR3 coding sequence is TGTGCCAGCAGACGACAGGGAGCGGGTTGGAACACCATATATTTT.

The CDR3 sequence is CASGHRGIHLSSYNEQFF. CDR3 bases: TGTGCCAGCGGGCACAGGGGAATCCACCTCAGCTCCTACAATGAGCAGTTCTTC. The chain couples TRBV21-1 to TRBJ2-1; the table's D call TRBD1 went unverified against the DNA. TRBV21-1 corresponds to a pseudogene. The CDR3 has 18 residues.

This CDR3 is CASSLNRGQDIQYF. The DNA for the CDR3 is TGTGCCAGCAGCTTAAACAGGGGGCAGGACATTCAGTACTTC. The chain joins TRBV11-2 to TRBJ2-4; TRBD1 matches at 9 bases. The germline V gene encodes CDR1 SGHAT and CDR2 FQNNGV. The length of the CDR3 is 14 residues. J lost 8 bases, V lost 2 bases, and 4 bases had no gene match.

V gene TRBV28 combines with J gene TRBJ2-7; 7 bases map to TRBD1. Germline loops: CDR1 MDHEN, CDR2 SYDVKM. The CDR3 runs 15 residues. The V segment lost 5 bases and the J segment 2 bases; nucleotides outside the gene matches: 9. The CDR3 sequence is CASSPRQGLPYEQYF. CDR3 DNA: TGTGCCAGCAGTCCCCGACAGGGTTTGCCCTACGAGCAGTACTTC.

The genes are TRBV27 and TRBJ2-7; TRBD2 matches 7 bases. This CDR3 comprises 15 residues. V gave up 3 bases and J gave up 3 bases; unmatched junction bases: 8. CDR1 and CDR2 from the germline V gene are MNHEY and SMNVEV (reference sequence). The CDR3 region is CASSFQRGVHYEQYF. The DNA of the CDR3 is TGTGCCAGCAGTTTCCAGCGGGGAGTTCACTACGAGCAGTACTTC.

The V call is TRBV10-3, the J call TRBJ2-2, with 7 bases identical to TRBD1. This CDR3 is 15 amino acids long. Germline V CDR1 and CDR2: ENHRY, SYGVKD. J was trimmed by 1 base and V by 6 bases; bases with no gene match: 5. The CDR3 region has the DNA TGTGCCATCAGAAAGGGGGCCGAGAACACCGGGGAGCTGTTTTTT. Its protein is CAIRKGAENTGELFF.

In DNA, the CDR3 is TGCGCCAGCAGCCCAGGGGGGACAGGGGTGAACGAGCAGTACTTC. Its translation: CASSPGGTGVNEQYF. This chain uses TRBV5-1 with TRBJ2-7, with TRBD1 identical over 10 bases. The CDR3 runs to 15 residues. The ends lost 4 bases at V and 5 bases at J; junction bases unmatched: 9. Per the germline V gene, CDR1 is SGHRS and CDR2 is YFSETQ.

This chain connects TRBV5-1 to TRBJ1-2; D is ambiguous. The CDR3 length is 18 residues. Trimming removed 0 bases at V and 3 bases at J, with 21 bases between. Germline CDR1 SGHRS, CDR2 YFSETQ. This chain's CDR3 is CASSLADRTEGWDYGYTF. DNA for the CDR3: TGCGCCAGCAGCTTGGCCGATCGGACCGAGGGTTGGGACTATGGCTACACCTTC.

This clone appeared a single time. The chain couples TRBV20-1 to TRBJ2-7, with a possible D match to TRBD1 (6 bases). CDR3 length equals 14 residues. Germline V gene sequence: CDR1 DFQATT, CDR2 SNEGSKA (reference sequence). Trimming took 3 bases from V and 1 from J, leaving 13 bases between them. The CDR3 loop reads CSASSQGLSYEQYF. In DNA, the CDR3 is TGCAGTGCTAGTAGTCAGGGGCTGTCCTACGAGCAGTACTTC.

The CDR3 DNA is TGTGCCAGCACCCCATGGACATCAAATCGTCTTGTCTACAATGAGCAGTTCTTC. Translation: CASTPWTSNRLVYNEQFF. The chain employs TRBV28 and TRBJ2-1; the D gene is possibly TRBD1 (5 bases). V was cut by 7 bases and J by 3 bases, with 25 bases left in between. Germline CDR1 is MDHEN and CDR2 is SYDVKM. This CDR3 has 18 amino acids.

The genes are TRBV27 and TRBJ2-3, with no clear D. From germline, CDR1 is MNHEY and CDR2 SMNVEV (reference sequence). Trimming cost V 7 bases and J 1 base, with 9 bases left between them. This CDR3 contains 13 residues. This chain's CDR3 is CASTQQGTDTQYF. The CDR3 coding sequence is TGTGCCAGCACTCAGCAGGGCACAGATACGCAGTATTTT.

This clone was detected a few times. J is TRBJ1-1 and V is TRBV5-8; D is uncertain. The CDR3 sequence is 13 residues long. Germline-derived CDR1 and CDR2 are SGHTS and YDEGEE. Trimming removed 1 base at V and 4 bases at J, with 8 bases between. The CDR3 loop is CASSLTLFTEAFF. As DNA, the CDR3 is TGTGCCAGCAGCTTGACGCTATTCACTGAAGCTTTCTTT. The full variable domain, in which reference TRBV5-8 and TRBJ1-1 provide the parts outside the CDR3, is EAGVTQSPTHLIKTRGQQATLRCSPISGHTSVYWYQQALGLGLQFLLWYDEGEERNRGNFPPRFSGRQFPNYSSELNVNALELEDSALYLCASSLTLFTEAFFGQGTRLTVV.

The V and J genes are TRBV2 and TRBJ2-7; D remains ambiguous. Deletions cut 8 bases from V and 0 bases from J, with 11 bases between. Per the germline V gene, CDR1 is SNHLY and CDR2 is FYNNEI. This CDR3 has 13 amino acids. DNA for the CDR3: TGTGCCAGCCTAGACGGAACCTCCTACGAGCAGTACTTC. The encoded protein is CASLDGTSYEQYF.

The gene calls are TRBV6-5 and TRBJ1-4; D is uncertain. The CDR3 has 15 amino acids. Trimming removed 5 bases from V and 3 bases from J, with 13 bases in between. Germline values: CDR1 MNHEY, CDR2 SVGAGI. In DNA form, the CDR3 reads TGTGCCAGCAGTATCAGCGGCGGTGCTAATGAAAAACTGTTTTTT. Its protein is CASSISGGANEKLFF.

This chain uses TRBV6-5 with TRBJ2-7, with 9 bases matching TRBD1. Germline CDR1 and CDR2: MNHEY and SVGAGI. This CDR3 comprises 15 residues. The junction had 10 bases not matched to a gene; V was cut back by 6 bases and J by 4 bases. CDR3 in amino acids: CASSRPGQGLYEQYF. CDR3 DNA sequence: TGTGCCAGCAGCCGCCCGGGACAGGGATTGTACGAGCAGTACTTC.

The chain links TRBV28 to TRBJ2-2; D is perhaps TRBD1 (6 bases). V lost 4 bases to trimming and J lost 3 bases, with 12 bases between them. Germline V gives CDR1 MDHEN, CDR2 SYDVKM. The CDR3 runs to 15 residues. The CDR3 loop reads CASSSAGVDTGELFF. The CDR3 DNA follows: TGTGCCAGCAGTTCCGCAGGGGTCGACACCGGGGAGCTGTTTTTT.

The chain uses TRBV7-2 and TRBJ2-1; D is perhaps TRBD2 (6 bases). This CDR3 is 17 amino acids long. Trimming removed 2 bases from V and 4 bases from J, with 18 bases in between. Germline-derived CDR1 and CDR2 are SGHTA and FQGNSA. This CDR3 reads CASSLMGSGGIYNEQFF. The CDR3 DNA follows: TGTGCCAGCAGCTTAATGGGTAGCGGAGGGATATACAATGAGCAGTTCTTC.

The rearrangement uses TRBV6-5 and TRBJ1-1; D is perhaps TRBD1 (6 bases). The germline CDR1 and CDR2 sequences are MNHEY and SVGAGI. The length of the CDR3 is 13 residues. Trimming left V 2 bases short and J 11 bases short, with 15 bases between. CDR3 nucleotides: TGTGCCAGCAGTTACGACCACAGGGTCTGGGCTTTCTTT. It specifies CASSYDHRVWAFF.

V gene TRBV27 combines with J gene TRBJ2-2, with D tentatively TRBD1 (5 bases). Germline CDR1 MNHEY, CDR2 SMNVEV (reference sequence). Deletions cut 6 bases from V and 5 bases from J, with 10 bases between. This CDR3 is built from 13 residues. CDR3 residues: CASRVAGTGELFF. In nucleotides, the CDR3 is TGTGCCAGCAGGGTTGCAGGGACCGGGGAGCTGTTTTTT.

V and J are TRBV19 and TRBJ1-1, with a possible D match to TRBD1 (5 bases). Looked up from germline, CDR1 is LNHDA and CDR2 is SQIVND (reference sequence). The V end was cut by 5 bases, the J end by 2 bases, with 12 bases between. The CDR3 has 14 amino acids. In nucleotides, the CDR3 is TGTGCCAGTAGTCCCCGGGACTTAAACACTGAAGCTTTCTTT. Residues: CASSPRDLNTEAFF.

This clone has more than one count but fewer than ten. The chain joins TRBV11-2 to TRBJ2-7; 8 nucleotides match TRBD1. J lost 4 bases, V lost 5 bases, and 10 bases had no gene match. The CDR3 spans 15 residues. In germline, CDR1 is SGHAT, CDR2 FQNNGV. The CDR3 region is CASSLGQGANYEQYF. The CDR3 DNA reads TGTGCCAGCAGCCTGGGTCAGGGGGCTAATTACGAGCAGTACTTC.

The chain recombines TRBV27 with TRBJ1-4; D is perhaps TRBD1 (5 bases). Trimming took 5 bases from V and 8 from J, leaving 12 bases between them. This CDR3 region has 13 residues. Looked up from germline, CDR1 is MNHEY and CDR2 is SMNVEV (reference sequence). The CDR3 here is CASSLRVGEKLFF. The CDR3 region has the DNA TGTGCCAGCAGTCTCAGGGTGGGGGAAAAACTGTTTTTT.